This T cell receptor (beta chain) came from a study of shared clonotypes between healthy human individuals. As concerns this clone: Its cognate antigen is unknown.

Naive CD8 cells were CD45RO-negative, positively selected for CCR7, excluding terminally differentiated effector memory CD45RA+ cells. The study drew its donors from healthy HIV-negative adults without recent acute infections or vaccinations. Notes on the study in general: Unshared clonotypes carried lower generation probabilities than those common to all four donors. It was expected that sequencing depth would affect clonotype sharing among donors.

Replicate sorted-subset PCRs were loaded with 150 to 250 ng DNA, approximately 31,000 T cell genomes. TCRdb's copy holds only in-frame clones and misses some; the assay was immunoSEQ multiplex PCR. The sample gives some 630,000 clones, 90% to 97% of which show up once; more than 0.085% is in the top ten. The CDR3 extends over 13 amino acids. CDR1 is MNHEY and CDR2 is SMNVEV in the germline V gene (reference sequence). The V and J ends lost 2 bases and 9 bases, in that order; junction bases with no gene match: 2. This TCR derives from a woman aged 25 to 45 in good health. This chain links TRBV27 with TRBJ1-5; 9 positions agree with TRBD1. Sequencing was done on a sample of naive CD8+ T cells sorted from blood. The CDR3 coding sequence is TGTGCCAGCAGTTTAGGGACAGGGTGGCCCCAGCATTTT. It translates to CASSLGTGWPQHF.